This section outlines one TCR beta chain sequence together with its context. Its cognate antigen is unknown. There are 13 residues in the CDR3. V was cut by 6 bases and J by 5 bases, with 11 bases left in between. The germline gives CDR1 KGHSH, CDR2 LQKENI. The data originate from a study of beta chain features in type 1 diabetes. Sorting with CD45RO/CCR7/CD25/CD127/CD95/CD27 yielded naive, central memory, regulatory and stem-like memory CD4+ cells. Sorted populations were all over 98% pure. Findings of the study overall: A definitive answer on HLA type influencing TCRB rearrangement was not reached here. Within each of all four CD4+ subsets, Type 1 diabetes patients had TCRB CDR3s that were moderately but significantly shorter.

Since all of the isolated RNA was reverse transcribed, expressed TCRB transcripts were what got sequenced. Profiling relied on immunoSEQ multiplex PCR, and the TCRdb table lists in-frame clones only, not all of them. The sample lists nearly 250,000 clones; more than 65% were seen once. V usage is TRBV18 and J usage is TRBJ2-1, with D perhaps TRBD2 (6 bases). This clonotype was sampled from a man in his thirties or forties in good health. Sequenced sample: naive CD4+ T cells from blood. The CDR3: CASSPRLDNEQFF. CDR3 nucleotides: TGTGCCAGCTCTCCGCGACTAGACAATGAGCAGTTCTTC.